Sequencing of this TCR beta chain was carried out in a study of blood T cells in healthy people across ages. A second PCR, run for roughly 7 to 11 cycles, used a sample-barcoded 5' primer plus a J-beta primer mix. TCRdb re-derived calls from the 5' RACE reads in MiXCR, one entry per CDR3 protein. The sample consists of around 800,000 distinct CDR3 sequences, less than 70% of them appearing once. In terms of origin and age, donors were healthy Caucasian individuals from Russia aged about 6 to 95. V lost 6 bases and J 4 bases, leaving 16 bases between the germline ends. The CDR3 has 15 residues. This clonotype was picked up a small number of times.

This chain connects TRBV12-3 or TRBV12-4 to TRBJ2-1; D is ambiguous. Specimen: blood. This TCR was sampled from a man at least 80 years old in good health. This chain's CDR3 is CASRQTPTAYNEQFF. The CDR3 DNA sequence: TGTGCCAGCAGGCAGACACCTACCGCTTACAATGAGCAGTTCTTC.